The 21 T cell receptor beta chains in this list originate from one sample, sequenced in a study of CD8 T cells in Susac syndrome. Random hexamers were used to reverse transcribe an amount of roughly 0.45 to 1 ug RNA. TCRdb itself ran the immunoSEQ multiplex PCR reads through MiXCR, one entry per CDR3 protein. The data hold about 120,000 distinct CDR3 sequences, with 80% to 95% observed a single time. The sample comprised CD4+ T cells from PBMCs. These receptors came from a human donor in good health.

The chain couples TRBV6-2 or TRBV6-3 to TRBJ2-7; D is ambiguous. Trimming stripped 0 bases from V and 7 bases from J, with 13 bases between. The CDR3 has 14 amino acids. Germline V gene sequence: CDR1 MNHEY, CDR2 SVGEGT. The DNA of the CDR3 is TGTGCCAGCAGTTACTCCCGGACCCACGGAGAGCAGTACTTC. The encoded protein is CASSYSRTHGEQYF.

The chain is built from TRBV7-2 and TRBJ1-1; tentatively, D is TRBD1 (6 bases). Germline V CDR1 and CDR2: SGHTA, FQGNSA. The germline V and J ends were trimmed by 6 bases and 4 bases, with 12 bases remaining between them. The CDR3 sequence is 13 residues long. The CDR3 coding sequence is TGTGCCAGCAGAAAGGGGGGAAGCACTGAAGCTTTCTTT. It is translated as CASRKGGSTEAFF.

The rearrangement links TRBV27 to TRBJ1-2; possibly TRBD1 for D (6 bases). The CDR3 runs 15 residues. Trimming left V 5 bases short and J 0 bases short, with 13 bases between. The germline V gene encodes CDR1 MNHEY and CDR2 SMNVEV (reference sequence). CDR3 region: CASSRADSPNYGYTF. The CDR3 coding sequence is TGTGCCAGCAGTCGGGCGGACAGCCCTAACTATGGCTACACCTTC.

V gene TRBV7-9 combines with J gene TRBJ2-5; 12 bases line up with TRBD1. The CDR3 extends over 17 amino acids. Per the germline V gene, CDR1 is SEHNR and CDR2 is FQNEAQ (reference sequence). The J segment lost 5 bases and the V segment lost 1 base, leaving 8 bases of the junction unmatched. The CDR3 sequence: CASSLEAGTGGRETQYF. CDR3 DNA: TGTGCCAGCAGCTTAGAAGCCGGGACAGGGGGCCGGGAGACCCAGTACTTC.

CDR3 protein: CSGGIGGGASELFF. The CDR3 region has the DNA TGCAGCGGTGGGATAGGGGGGGGAGCGTCGGAACTGTTTTTT. V gene TRBV29-1 combines with J gene TRBJ1-4; TRBD1 might be the D (6 bases). The CDR3 runs 14 residues. Trimming stripped 7 bases from V and 12 bases from J, with 24 bases between. CDR1 and CDR2 from the germline V gene are SQVTM and ANQGSEA.

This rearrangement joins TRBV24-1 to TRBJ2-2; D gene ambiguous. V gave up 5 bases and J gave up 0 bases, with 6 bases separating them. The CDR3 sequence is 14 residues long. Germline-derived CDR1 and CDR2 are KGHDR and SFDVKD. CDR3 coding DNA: TGTGCCACCAGTGGACGATCGAACACCGGGGAGCTGTTTTTT. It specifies CATSGRSNTGELFF.

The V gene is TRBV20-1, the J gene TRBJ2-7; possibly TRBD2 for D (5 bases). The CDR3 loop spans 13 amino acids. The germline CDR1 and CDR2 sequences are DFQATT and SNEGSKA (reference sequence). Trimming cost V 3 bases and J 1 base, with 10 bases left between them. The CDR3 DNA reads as TGCAGTGCTAGTATCCGGGGTTCCTACGAGCAGTACTTC. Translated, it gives CSASIRGSYEQYF.

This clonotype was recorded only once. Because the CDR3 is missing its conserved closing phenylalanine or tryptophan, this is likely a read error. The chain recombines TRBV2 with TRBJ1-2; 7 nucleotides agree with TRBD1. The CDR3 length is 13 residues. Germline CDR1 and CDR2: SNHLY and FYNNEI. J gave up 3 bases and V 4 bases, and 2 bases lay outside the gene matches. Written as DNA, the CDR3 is TGTGCCAGCAGTGTCGGGACAGACTATGGCTACACCTCC. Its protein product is CASSVGTDYGYTS.

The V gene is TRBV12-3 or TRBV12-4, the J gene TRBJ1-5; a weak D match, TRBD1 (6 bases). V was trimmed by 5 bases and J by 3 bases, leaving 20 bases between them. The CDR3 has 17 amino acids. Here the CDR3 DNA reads TGTGCCAGCAGTGATGCCCGGGGGGCGCGCTACAATCAGCCCCAGCATTTT. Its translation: CASSDARGARYNQPQHF.

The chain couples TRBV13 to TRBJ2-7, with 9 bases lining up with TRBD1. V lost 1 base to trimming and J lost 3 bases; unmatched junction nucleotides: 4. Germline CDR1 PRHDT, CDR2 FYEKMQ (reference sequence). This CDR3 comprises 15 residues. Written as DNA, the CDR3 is TGTGCCAGCAGCTTAGCACAGGGGGCTCTCTACGAGCAGTACTTC. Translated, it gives CASSLAQGALYEQYF.

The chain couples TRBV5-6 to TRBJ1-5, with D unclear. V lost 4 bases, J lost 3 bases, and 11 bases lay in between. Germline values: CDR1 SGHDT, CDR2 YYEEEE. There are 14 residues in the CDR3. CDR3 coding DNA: TGTGCCAGCAGCCATCGTGACTACAATCAGCCCCAGCATTTT. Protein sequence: CASSHRDYNQPQHF.

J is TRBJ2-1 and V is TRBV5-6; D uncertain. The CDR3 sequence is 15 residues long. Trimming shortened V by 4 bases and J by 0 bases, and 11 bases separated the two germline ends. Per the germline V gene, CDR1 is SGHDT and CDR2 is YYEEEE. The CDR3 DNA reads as TGTGCCAGCAGCGTGACACCAAGCTCCTACAATGAGCAGTTCTTC. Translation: CASSVTPSSYNEQFF. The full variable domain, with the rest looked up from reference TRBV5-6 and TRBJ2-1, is DAGVTQSPTHLIKTRGQQVTLRCSPKSGHDTVSWYQQALGQGPQFIFQYYEEEERQRGNFPDRFSGHQFPNYSSELNVNALLLGDSALYLCASSVTPSSYNEQFFGPGTRLTVL.

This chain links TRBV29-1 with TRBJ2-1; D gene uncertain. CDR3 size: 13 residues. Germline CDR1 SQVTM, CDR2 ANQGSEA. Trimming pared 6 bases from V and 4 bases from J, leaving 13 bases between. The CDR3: CSVARNLYNEQFF. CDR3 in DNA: TGCAGCGTAGCCCGGAACCTATACAATGAGCAGTTCTTC.

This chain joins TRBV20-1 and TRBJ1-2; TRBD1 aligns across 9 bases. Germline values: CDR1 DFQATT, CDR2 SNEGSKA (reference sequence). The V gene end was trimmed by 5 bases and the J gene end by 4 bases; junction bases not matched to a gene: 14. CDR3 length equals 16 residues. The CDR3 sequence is CSAAIRGQGVFYGYTF. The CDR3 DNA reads TGCAGTGCTGCCATCCGGGGACAGGGTGTTTTCTATGGCTACACCTTC.

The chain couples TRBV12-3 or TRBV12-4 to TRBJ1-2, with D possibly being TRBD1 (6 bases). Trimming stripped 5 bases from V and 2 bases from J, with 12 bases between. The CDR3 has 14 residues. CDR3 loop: CASSLGQTNYGYTF. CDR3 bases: TGTGCCAGCAGTCTAGGACAGACAAACTATGGCTACACCTTC.

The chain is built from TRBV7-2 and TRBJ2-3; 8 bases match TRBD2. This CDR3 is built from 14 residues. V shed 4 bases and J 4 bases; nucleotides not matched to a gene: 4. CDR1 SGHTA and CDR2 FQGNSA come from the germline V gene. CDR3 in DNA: TGTGCCAGCAGCTACGGGACTAGATCAGATACGCAGTATTTT. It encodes CASSYGTRSDTQYF.

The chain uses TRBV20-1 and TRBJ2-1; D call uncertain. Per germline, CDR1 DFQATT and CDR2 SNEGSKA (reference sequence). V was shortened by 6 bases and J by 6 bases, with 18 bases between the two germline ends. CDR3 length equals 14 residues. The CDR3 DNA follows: TGCAGTGCCCCCCTGTCGTCGTCTATCAATGAGCAGTTCTTC. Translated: CSAPLSSSINEQFF.

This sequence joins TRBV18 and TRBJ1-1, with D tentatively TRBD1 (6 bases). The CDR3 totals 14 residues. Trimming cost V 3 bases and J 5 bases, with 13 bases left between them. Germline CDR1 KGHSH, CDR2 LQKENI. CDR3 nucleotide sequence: TGTGCCAGCTCACCGGGGGGGCCACTAACTGAAGCTTTCTTT. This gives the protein CASSPGGPLTEAFF.

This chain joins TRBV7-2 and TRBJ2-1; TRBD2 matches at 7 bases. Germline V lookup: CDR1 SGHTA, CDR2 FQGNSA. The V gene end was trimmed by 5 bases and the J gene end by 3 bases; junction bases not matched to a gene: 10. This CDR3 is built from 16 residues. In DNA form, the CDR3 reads TGTGCCAGCAGCCCCAGTTCGGCTAGCGGCTACAATGAGCAGTTCTTC. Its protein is CASSPSSASGYNEQFF.

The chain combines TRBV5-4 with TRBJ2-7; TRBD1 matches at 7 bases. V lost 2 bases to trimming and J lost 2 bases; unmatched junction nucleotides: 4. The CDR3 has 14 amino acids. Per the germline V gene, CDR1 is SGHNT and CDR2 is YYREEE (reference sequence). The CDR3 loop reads CASSFWDRAYEQYF. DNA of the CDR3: TGTGCCAGCAGCTTTTGGGACAGAGCCTACGAGCAGTACTTC. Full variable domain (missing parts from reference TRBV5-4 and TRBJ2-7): ETGVTQSPTHLIKTRGQQVTLRCSSQSGHNTVSWYQQALGQGPQFIFQYYREEENGRGNFPPRFSGLQFPNYSSELNVNALELDDSALYLCASSFWDRAYEQYFGPGTRLTVT.

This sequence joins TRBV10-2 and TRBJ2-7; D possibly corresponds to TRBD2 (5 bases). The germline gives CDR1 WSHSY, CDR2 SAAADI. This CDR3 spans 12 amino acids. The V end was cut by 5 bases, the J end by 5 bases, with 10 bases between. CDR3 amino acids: CASSRTRDEQYF. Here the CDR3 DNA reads TGCGCCAGCAGTCGCACTAGGGACGAGCAGTACTTC.